Sequencing of this T cell receptor beta chain was carried out in a study of blood T cell repertoires in COVID-19. Turning to the study itself: The study drew acute and convalescent COVID-19 samples from the United States, Italy and Spain.

Original data processing: It was from reference gene primer amplification that nucleated cell counts were estimated. Profiling relied on immunoSEQ multiplex PCR, and the TCRdb table lists in-frame clones only, not all of them. The DNA gave D and trimming, while V, J and clone size come from that table. The table includes approximately 110,000 clones, less than 75% detected once. Specimen: peripheral blood. This sequence originates from a human donor with acute or convalescent COVID-19. The donor label of this sample is uncertain.

For the CDR3, the DNA is TGTGCCAGCAGCTTCGAGGTCACTGAAGCTTTCTTT. This encodes CASSFEVTEAFF. The chain links TRBV7-9 to TRBJ1-1; D is ambiguous. V was cut by 3 bases and J by 4 bases, with 6 bases left in between. CDR1 SEHNR and CDR2 FQNEAQ come from the germline V gene (reference sequence). This CDR3 region has 12 residues.